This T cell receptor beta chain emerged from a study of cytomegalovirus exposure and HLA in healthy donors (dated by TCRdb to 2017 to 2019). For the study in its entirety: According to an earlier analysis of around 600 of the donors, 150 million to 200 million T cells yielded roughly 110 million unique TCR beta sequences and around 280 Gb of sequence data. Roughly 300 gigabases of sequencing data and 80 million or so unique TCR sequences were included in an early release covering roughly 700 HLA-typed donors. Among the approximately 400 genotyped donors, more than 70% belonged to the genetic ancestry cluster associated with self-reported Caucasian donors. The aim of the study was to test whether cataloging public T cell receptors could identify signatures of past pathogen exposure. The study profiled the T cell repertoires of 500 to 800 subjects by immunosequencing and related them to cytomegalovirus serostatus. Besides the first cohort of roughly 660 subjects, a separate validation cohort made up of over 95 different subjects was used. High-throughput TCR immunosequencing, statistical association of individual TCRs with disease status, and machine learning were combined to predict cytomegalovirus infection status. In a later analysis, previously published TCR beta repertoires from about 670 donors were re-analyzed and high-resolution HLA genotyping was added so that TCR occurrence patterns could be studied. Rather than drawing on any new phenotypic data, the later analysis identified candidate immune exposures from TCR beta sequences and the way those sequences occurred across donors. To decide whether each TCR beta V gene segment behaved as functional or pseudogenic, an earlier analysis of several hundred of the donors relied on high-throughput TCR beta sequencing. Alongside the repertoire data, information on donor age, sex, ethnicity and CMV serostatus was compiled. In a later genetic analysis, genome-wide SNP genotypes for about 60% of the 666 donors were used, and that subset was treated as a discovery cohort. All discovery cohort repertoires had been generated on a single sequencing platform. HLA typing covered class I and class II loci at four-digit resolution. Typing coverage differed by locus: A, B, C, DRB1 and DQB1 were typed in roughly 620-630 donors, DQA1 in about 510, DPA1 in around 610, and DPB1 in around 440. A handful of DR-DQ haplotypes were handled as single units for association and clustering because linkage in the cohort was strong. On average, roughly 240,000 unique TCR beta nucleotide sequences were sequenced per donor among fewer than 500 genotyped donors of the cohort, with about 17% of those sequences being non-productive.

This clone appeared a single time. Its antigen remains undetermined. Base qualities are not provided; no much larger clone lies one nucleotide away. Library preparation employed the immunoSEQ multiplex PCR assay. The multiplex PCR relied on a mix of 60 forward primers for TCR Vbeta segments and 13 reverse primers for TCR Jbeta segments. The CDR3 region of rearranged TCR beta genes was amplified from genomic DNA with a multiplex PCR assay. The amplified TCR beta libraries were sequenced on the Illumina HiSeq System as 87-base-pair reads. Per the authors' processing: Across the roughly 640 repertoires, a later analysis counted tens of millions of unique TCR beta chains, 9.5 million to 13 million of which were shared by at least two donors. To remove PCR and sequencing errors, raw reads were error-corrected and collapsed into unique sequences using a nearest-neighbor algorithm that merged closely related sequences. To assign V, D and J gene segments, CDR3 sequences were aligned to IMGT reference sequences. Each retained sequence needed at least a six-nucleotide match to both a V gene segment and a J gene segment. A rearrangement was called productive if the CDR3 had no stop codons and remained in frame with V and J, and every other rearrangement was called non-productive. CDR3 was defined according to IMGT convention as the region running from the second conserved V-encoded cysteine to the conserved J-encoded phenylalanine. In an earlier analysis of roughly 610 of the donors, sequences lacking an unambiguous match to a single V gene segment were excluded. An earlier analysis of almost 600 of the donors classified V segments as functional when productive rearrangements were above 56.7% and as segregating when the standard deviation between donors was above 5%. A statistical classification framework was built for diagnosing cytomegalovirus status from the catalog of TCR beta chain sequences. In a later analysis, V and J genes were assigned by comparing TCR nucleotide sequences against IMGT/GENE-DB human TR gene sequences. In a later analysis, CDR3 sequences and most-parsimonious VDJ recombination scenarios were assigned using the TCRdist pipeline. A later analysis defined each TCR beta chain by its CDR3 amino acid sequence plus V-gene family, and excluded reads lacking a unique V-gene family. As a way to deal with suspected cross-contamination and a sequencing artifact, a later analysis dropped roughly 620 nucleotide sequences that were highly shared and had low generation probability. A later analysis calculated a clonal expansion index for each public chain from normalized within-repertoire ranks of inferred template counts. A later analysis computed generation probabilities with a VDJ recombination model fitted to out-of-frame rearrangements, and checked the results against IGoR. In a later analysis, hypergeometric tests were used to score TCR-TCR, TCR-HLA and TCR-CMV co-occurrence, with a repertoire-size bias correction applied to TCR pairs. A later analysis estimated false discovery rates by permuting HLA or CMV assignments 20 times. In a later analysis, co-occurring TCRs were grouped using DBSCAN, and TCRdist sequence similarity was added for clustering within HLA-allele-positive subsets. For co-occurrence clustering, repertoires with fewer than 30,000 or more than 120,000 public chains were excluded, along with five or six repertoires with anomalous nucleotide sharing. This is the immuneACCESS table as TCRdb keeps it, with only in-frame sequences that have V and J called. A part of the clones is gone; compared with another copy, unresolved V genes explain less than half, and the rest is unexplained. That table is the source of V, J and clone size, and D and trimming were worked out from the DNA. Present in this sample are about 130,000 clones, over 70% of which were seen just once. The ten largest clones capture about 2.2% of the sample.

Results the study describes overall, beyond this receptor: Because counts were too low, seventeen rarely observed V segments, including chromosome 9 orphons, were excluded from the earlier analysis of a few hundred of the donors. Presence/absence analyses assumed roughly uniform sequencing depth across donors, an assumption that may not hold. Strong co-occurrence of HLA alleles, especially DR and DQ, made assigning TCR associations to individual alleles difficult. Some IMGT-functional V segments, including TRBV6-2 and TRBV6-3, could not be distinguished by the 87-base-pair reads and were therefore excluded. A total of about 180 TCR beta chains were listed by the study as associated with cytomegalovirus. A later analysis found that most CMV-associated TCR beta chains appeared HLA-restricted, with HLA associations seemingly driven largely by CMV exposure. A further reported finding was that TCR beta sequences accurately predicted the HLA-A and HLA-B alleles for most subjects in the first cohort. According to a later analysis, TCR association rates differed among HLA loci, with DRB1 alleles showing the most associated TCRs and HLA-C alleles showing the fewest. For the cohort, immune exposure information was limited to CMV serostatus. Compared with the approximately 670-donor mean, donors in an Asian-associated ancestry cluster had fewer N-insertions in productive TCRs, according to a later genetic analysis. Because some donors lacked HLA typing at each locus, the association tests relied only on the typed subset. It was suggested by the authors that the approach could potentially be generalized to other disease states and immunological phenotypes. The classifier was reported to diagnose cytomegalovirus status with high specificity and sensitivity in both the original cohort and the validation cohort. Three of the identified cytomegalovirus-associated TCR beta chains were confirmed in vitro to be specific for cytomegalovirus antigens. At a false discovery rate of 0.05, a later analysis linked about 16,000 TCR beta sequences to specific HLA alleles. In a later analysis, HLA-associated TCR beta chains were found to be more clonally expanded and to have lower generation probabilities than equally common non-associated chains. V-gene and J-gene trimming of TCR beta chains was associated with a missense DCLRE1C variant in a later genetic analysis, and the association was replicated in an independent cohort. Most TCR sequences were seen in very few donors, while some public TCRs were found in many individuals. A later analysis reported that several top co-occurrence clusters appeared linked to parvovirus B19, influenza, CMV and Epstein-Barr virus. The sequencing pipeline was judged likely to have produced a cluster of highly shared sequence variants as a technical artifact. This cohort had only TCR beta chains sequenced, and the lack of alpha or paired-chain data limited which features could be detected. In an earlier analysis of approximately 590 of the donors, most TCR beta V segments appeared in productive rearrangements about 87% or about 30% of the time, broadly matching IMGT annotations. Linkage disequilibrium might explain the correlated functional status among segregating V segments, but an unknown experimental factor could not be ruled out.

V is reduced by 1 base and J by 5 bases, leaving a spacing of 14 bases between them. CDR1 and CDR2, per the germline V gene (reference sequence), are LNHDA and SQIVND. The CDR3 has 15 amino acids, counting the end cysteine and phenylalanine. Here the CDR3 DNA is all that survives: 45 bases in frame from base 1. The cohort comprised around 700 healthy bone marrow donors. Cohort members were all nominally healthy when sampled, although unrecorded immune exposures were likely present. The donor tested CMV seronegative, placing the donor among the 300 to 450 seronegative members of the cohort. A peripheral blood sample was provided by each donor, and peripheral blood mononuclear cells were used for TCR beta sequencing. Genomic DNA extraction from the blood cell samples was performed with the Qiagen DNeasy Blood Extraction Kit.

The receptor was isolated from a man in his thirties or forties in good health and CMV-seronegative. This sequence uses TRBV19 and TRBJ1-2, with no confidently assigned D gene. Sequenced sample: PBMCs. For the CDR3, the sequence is CASSIVTEMVYGYTF. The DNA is TGTGCCAGTAGTATAGTTACTGAAATGGTTTATGGCTACACCTTC.